One sample yielded the 8 T cell receptor beta chains listed below, sequenced in a study of response to subunit inactivated influenza vaccine. In TCRdb, the RT-PCR reads were re-called with MiXCR into one record per CDR3 protein. This table holds 450,000 to 500,000 distinct CDR3 sequences, 11% found once. Source: PBMCs from blood, taken 45 days after vaccination. The source of these receptors is a man in his fifties who received an inactivated influenza vaccine.

The gene calls are TRBV29-1 and TRBJ2-5, with TRBD1 identical over 7 bases. This CDR3 spans 13 amino acids. Germline values: CDR1 SQVTM, CDR2 ANQGSEA. J was trimmed by 5 bases and V by 7 bases; bases with no gene match: 10. The DNA for the CDR3 is TGCAGCGCACACAGGGGTTTTCTTGAGACCCAGTACTTC. It codes for CSAHRGFLETQYF.

CDR3 protein: CASSLRTGAYEQYF. In nucleotides, the CDR3 is TGCGCCAGCAGCCTAAGGACAGGGGCCTACGAGCAGTACTTC. The rearrangement uses TRBV5-1 and TRBJ2-7; 9 positions match TRBD1. The V and J ends lost 4 bases and 2 bases, in that order; junction bases with no gene match: 4. This CDR3 has 14 amino acids. From germline, CDR1 is SGHRS and CDR2 YFSETQ.

To note about this clonotype: A junction end diverges from the germline sequence, so it may reflect a read error. This chain connects TRBV20-1 to TRBJ2-7; TRBD1 aligns across 8 bases. CDR1 is DFQATT and CDR2 is SNEGSKA in the germline V gene (reference sequence). The CDR3 has 15 residues. CDR3 amino acids: CGAESGTGYSYEQYF. In nucleotides, the CDR3 is TGTGGTGCTGAGTCCGGGACAGGATACTCCTACGAGCAGTACTTC.

CDR3 bases: TGTGCCAGCAGTTTCCAGGGTGGAGGGAACACTGAAGCTTTCTTT. It encodes CASSFQGGGNTEAFF. This chain connects TRBV12-3 or TRBV12-4 to TRBJ1-1; a possible D gene is TRBD1 (5 bases). The V and J ends lost 3 bases and 1 base respectively, with 12 bases between them. The CDR3 sequence is 15 residues long.

V gene TRBV7-2 combines with J gene TRBJ2-7, with 10 bases aligning to TRBD2. Germline lookup yields CDR1 SGHTA and CDR2 FQGNSA. The junction had 11 bases not matched to a gene; V was cut back by 0 bases and J by 3 bases. This CDR3 contains 18 residues. The CDR3 sequence: CASSLALAGGPANYEQYF. The CDR3 coding sequence is TGTGCCAGCAGCTTAGCCTTAGCGGGAGGCCCCGCTAACTACGAGCAGTACTTC.

This clonotype was seen a few times. This chain joins TRBV4-3 and TRBJ1-2; perhaps TRBD1 as D (6 bases). V was clipped by 0 bases and J by 7 bases, with 15 bases between them. This CDR3 has 15 residues. Germline V lookup: CDR1 LGHNA, CDR2 YSLEER. CDR3 region: CASSQENAQGGGYTF. Here the CDR3 DNA reads TGCGCCAGCAGCCAAGAGAACGCACAGGGAGGTGGCTACACCTTC.

This chain connects TRBV14 to TRBJ2-3; D is unclear. Looked up from germline, CDR1 is SGHDN and CDR2 is FVKESK. The CDR3 is 16 amino acids. Deletions cut 2 bases from V and 4 bases from J, with 16 bases between. The CDR3 sequence: CASSQFSDSVADTQYF. The CDR3 nucleotides are TGTGCCAGCAGCCAATTTTCCGACTCCGTGGCAGATACGCAGTATTTT.

This clonotype has a handful of counts. The chain uses TRBV25-1 and TRBJ2-7; unclear D gene. With 7 bases removed from V and 2 bases from J, the gap between germline ends came to 12 bases. CDR1 is MGHDK, CDR2 SYGVNS, per germline. The CDR3 is 13 residues long. The CDR3 loop is CASTSGRTYEQYF. The CDR3 DNA reads TGTGCCAGCACCTCTGGACGGACCTACGAGCAGTACTTC.